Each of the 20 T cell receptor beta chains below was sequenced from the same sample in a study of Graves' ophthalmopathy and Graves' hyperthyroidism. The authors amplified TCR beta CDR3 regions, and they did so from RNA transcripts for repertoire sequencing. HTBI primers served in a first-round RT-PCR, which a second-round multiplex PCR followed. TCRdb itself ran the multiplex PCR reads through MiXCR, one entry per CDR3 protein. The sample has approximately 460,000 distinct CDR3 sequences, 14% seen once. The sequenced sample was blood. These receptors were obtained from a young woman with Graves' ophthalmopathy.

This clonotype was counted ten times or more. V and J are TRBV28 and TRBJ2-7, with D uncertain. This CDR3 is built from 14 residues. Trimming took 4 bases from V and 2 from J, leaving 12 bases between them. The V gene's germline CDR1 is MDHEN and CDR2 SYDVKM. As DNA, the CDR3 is TGTGCCAGCAGTTCCCGTCAGGCCACCTACGAGCAGTACTTC. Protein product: CASSSRQATYEQYF.

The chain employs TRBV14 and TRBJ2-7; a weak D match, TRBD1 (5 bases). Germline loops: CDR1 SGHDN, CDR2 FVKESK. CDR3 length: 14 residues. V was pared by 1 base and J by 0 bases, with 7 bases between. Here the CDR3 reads CASSQADSSYEQYF. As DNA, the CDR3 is TGTGCCAGCAGCCAAGCAGACAGCTCCTACGAGCAGTACTTC. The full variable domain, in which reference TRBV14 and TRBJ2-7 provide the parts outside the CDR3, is EAGVTQFPSHSVIEKGQTVTLRCDPISGHDNLYWYRRVMGKEIKFLLHFVKESKQDESGMPNNRFLAERTGGTYSTLKVQPAELEDSGVYFCASSQADSSYEQYFGPGTRLTVT.

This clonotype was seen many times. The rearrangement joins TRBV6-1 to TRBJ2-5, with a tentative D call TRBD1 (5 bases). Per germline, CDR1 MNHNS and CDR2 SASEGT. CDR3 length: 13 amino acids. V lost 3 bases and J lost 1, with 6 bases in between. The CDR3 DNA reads TGTGCCAGCAGTGAGACAGTCCAAGAGACCCAGTACTTC. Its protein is CASSETVQETQYF.

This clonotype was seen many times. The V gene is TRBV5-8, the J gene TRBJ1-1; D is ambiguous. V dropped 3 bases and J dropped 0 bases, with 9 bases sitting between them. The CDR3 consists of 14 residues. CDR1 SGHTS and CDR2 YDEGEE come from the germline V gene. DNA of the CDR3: TGTGCCAGCAGCTCGGCCAAAATGAACACTGAAGCTTTCTTT. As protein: CASSSAKMNTEAFF.

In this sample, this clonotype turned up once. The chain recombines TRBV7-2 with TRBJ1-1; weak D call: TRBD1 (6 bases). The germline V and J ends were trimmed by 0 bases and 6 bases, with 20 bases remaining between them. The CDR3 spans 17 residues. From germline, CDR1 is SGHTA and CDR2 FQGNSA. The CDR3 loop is CASSLAFFSTGSAEAFF. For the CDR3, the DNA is TGTGCCAGCAGCTTAGCGTTTTTCAGTACAGGGAGTGCTGAAGCTTTCTTT.

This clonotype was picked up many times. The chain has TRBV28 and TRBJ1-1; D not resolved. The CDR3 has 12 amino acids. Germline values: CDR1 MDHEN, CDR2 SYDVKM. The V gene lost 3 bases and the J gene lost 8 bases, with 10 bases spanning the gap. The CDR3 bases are TGTGCCAGCAGTTTTAGGGCGGCCGAAGCTTTCTTT. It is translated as CASSFRAAEAFF.

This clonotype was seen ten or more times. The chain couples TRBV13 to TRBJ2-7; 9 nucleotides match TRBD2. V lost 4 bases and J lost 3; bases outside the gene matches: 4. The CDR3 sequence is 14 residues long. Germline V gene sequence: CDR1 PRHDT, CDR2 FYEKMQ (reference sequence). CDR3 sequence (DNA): TGTGCCAGCAGCTGGAGCGGGAGGTTCTACGAGCAGTACTTC. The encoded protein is CASSWSGRFYEQYF.

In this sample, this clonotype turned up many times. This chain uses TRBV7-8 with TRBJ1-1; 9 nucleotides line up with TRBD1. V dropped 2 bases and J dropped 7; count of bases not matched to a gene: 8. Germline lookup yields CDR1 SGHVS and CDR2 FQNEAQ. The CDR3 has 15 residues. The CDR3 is CASSLPQGALSEAFF. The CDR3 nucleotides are TGTGCCAGCAGCTTACCACAGGGGGCCCTGAGTGAAGCTTTCTTT.

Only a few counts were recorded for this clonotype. CDR3 protein: CASSLQGVQETQYF. The CDR3 DNA follows: TGTGCCAGCTCGCTCCAGGGCGTCCAAGAGACCCAGTACTTC. The chain joins TRBV18 to TRBJ2-5; D is perhaps TRBD1 (5 bases). Germline CDR1 reads KGHSH; CDR2 reads LQKENI. CDR3 size: 14 residues. The V end was cut by 6 bases, the J end by 1 base, with 12 bases between.

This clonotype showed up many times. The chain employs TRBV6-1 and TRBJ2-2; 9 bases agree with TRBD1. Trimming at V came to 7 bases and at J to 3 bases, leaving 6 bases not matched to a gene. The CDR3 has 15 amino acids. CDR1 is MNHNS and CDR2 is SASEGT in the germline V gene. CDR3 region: CASTPGQGDTGELFF. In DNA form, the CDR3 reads TGTGCCAGCACCCCGGGACAGGGAGACACCGGGGAGCTGTTTTTT.

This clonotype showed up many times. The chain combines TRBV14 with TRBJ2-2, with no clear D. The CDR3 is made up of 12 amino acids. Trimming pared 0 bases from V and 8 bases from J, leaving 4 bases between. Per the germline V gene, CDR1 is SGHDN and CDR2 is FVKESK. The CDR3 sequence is CASSQETGELFF. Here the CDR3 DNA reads TGTGCCAGCAGCCAAGAGACAGGGGAGCTGTTTTTT.

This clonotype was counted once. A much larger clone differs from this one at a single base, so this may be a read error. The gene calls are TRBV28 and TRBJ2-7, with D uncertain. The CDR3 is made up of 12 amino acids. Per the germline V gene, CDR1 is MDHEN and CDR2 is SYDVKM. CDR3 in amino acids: CASSLGLLEQCF. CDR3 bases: TGTGCCAGCAGTTTAGGGTTGCTGGAGCAGTGCTTC.

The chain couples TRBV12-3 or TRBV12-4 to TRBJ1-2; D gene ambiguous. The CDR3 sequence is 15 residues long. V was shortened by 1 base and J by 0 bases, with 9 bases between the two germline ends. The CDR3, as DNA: TGTGCCAGCAGTTTAGGGCAGACCGCTAACTATGGCTACACCTTC. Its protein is CASSLGQTANYGYTF.

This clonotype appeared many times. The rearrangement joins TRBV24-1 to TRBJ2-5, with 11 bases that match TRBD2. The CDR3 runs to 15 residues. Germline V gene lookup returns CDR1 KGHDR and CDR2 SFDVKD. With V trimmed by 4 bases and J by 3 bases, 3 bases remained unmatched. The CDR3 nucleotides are TGTGCCACCAGTGACGCGACTAGCGGGGAAGAGACCCAGTACTTC. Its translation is CATSDATSGEETQYF.

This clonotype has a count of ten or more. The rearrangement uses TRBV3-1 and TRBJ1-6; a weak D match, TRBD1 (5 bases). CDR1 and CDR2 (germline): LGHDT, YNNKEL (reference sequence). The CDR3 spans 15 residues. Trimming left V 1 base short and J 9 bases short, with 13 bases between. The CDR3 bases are TGTGCCAGCAGCCAAGGTGTCAGGGAAGGTTCACCCCTCCACTTT. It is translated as CASSQGVREGSPLHF.

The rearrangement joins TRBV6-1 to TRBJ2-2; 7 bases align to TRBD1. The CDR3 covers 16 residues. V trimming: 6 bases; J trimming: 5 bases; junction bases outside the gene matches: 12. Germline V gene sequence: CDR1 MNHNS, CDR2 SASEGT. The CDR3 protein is CASSDTPGQITGELFF. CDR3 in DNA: TGTGCCAGCAGCGACACCCCGGGACAGATAACCGGGGAGCTGTTTTTT.

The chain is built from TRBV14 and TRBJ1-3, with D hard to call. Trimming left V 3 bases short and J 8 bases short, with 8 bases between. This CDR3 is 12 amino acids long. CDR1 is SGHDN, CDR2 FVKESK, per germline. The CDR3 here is CASSHVRDTIYF. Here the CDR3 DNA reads TGTGCCAGCAGCCATGTACGCGACACCATATATTTT.

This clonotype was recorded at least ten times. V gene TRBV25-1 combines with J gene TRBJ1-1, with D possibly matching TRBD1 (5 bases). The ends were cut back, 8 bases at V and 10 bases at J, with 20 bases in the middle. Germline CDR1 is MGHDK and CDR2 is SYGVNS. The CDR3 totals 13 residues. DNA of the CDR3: TGTGCCAGCTCACTCGGGGGAGCCGGTCGAGCTTTCTTT. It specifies CASSLGGAGRAFF. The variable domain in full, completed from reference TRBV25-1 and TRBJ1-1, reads EADIYQTPRYLVIGTGKKITLECSQTMGHDKMYWYQQDPGMELHLIHYSYGVNSTEKGDLSSESTVSRIRTEHFPLTLESARPSHTSQYLCASSLGGAGRAFFGQGTRLTVV.

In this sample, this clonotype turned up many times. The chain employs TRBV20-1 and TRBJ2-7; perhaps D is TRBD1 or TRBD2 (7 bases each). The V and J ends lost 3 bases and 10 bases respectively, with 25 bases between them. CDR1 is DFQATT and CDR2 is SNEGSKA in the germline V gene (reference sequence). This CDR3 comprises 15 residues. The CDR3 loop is CSASSGEGADPSQYF. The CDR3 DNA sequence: TGCAGTGCTAGTAGTGGGGAGGGGGCAGACCCTTCCCAGTACTTC.

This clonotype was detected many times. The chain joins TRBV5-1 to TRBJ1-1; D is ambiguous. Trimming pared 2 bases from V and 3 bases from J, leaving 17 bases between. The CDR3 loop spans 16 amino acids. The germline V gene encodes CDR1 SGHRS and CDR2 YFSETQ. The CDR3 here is CASSLRDTGLHTEAFF. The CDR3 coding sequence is TGCGCCAGCAGCTTAAGAGACACCGGACTGCACACTGAAGCTTTCTTT.